The sequence of this T cell receptor (beta chain) was determined in a study of cytomegalovirus exposure and HLA in healthy donors. Study at large: There were approximately 85 million unique TCRs (from HLA-typed donors) in an early data release. Among the approximately 370 donors who were genotyped, roughly 76% fell in the genetic ancestry cluster that is associated with self-reported Caucasian donors.

Note on this clone: The antigen is unknown. At the DNA level, this CDR3 is encoded by other sequences in the same sample as well.

The PCR contained 60 Vbeta and 13 Jbeta primers. This table comes from immunoSEQ multiplex PCR, and its TCRdb copy is limited to in-frame clones, with some not included. The sample shows about 130,000 clones, roughly 80% of them seen only once. The germline gives CDR1 SGDLS, CDR2 YYNGEE. CDR3 length: 14 residues. The ends were cut back, 0 bases at V and 1 base at J, with 7 bases in the middle. Overall study findings and caveats: Later analysis placed DRB1 highest and HLA-C lowest in TCR association rates, which differed by HLA locus.

The sequenced material came from PBMCs. The gene calls are TRBV9 and TRBJ1-1, with a tentative D call TRBD1 (5 bases). The receptor's source is a male donor in good health and CMV-seronegative. The CDR3 region is CASSVGTGNTEAFF. CDR3 nucleotides: TGTGCCAGCAGCGTAGGCACAGGGAACACTGAAGCTTTCTTT.